This T cell receptor (beta chain) was profiled in a study of cytotoxic CD8 clonotypes in ibrutinib-treated CLL. Study-level information: On average, each sample had about 260,000 productive templates and almost 95,000 productive rearrangements. Study-wide points: Among the clonotypes, public ones were uncommon and contracted or held stable on treatment.

CDR3 length equals 13 residues. Trimming removed 8 bases from V and 4 bases from J, with 12 bases in between. The V gene's germline CDR1 is MNHEY and CDR2 SMNVEV (reference sequence). Method: immunoSEQ multiplex PCR; TCRdb's copy keeps in-frame clones and lacks some. This sample has 330,000 or so clones, with over 55% found just once. This clone was found once. Antigen: not known. The clonotype comes from a human donor with chronic lymphocytic leukemia. The V call is TRBV27, the J call TRBJ2-1, with unresolved D. This material consisted of PBMCs, taken after 36 months of ibrutinib treatment. The CDR3 protein is CASRRTFYNEQFF. CDR3 in DNA: TGTGCCAGCCGAAGGACCTTTTACAATGAGCAGTTCTTC.